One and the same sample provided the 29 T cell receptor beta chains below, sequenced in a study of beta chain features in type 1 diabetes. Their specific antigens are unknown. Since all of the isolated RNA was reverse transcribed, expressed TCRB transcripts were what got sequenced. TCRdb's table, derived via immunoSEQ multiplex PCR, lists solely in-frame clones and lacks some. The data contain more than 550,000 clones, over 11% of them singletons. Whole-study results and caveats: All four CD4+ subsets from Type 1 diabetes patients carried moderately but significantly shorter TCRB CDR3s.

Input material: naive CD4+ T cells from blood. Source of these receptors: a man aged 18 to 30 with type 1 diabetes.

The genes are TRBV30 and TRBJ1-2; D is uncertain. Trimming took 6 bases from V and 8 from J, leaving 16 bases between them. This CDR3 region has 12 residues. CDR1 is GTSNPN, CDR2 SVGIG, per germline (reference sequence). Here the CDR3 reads CACCMGALGYTF. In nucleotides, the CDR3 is TGTGCCTGCTGCATGGGAGCGCTCGGCTACACCTTC. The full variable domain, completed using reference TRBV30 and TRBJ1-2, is SQTIHQWPATLVQPVGSPLSLECTVEGTSNPNLYWYRQAAGRGLQLLFYSVGIGQISSEVPQNLSASRPQDRQFILSSKKLLLSDSGFYLCACCMGALGYTFGSGTRLTVV.

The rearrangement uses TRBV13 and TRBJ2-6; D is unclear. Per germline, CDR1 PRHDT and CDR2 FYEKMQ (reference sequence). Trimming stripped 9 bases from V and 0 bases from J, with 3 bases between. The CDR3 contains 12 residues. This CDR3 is CASSSGANVLTF. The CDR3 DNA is TGTGCCAGTTCCTCTGGGGCCAACGTCCTGACTTTC.

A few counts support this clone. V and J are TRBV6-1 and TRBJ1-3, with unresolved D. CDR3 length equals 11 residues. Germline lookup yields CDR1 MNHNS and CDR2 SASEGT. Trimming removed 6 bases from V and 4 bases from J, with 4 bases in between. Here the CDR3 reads CASRRGNTIYF. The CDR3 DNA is TGTGCCAGCAGGCGAGGAAACACCATATATTTT.

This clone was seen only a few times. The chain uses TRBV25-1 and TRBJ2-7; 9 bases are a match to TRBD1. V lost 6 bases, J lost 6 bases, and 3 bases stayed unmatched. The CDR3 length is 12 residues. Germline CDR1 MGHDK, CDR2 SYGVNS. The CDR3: CASRGTGTEQYF. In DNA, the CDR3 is TGTGCCAGCAGAGGGACAGGGACCGAGCAGTACTTC.

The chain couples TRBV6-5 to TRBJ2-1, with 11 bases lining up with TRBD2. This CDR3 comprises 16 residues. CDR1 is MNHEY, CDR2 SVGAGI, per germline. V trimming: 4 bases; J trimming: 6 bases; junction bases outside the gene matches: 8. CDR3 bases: TGTGCCAGCAGTTCCGAGGGGCTAGCGGGAGGCAATGAGCAGTTCTTC. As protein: CASSSEGLAGGNEQFF.

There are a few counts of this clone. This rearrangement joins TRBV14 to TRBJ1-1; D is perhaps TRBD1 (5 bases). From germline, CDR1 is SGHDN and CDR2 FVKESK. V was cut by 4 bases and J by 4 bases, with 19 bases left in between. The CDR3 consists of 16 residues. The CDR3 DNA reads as TGTGCCAGCAGCCTACTGTTGACAGACGGGGGCACTGAAGCTTTCTTT. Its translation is CASSLLLTDGGTEAFF.

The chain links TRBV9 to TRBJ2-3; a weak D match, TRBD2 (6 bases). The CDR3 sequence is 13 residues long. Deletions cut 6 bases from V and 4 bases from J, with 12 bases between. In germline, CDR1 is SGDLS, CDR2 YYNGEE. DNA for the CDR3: TGTGCCAGCACTCATTCTAGCGCAGATACGCAGTATTTT. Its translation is CASTHSSADTQYF. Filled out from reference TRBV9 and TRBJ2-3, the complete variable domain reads DSGVTQTPKHLITATGQRVTLRCSPRSGDLSVYWYQQSLDQGLQFLIQYYNGEERAKGNILERFSAQQFPDLHSELNLSSLELGDSALYFCASTHSSADTQYFGPGTRLTVL.

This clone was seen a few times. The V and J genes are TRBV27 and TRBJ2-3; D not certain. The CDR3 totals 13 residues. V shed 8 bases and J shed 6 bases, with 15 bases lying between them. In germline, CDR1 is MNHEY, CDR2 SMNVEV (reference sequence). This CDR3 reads CASQDHTDDTQYF. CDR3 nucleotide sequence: TGTGCCAGCCAGGACCACACAGATGATACGCAGTATTTT.

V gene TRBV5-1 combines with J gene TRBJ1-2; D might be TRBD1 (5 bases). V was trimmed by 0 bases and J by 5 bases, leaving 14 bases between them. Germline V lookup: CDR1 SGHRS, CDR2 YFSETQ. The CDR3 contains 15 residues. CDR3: CASSLEGAGGYGYTF. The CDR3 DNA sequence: TGCGCCAGCAGCTTGGAAGGGGCCGGGGGTTATGGCTACACCTTC.

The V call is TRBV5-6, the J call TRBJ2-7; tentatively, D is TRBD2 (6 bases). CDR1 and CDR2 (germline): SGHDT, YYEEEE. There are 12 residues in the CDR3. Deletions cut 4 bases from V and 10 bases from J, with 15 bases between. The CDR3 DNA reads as TGTGCCAGCAGCCGGGGACTCCGGAGTCAGTACTTC. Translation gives CASSRGLRSQYF. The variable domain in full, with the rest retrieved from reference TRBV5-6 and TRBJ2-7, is DAGVTQSPTHLIKTRGQQVTLRCSPKSGHDTVSWYQQALGQGPQFIFQYYEEEERQRGNFPDRFSGHQFPNYSSELNVNALLLGDSALYLCASSRGLRSQYFGPGTRLTVT.

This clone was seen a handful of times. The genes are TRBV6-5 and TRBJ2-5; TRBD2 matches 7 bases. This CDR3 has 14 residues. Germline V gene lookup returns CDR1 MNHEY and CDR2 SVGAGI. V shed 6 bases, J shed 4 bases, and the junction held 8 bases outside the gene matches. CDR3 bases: TGTGCCAGCAGCCAATGGCGGGAGCGAGAGACCCAGTACTTC. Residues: CASSQWRERETQYF.

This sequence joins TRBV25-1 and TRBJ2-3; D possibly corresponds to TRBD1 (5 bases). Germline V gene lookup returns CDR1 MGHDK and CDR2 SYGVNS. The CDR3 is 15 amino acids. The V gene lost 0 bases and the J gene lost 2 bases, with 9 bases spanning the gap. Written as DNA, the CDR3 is TGTGCCAGCAGTGAATATCCCAGGGACACAGATACGCAGTATTTT. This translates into CASSEYPRDTDTQYF.

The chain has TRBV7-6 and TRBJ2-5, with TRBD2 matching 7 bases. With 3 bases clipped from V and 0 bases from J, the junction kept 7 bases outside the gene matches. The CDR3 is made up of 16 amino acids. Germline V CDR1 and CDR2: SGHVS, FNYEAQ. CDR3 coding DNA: TGTGCCAGCAGCTTTTCCGCTAGCGGCAACCAAGAGACCCAGTACTTC. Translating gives CASSFSASGNQETQYF.

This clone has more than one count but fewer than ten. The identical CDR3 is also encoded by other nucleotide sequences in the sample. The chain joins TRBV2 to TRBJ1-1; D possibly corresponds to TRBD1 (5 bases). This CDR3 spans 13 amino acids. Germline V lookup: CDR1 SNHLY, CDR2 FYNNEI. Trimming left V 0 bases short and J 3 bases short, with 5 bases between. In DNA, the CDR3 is TGTGCCAGCAGTGAAGCAGGGGACACTGAAGCTTTCTTT. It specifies CASSEAGDTEAFF.

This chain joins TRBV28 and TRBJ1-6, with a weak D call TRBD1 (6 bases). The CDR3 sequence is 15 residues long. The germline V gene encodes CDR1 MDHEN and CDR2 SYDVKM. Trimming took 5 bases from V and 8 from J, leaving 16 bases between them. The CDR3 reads CASSLPAGEDSPLHF. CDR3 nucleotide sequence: TGTGCCAGCAGTCTCCCGGCAGGGGAGGATTCACCCCTCCACTTT.

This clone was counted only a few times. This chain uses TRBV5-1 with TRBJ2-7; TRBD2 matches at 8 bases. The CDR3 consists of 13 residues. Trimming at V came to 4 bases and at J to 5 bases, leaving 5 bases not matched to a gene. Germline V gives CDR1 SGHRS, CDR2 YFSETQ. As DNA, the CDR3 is TGCGCCAGCAGCCGGGAGGGCCGGGACGAGCAGTACTTC. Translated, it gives CASSREGRDEQYF. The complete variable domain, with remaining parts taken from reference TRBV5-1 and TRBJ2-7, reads KAGVTQTPRYLIKTRGQQVTLSCSPISGHRSVSWYQQTPGQGLQFLFEYFSETQRNKGNFPGRFSGRQFSNSRSEMNVSTLELGDSALYLCASSREGRDEQYFGPGTRLTVT.

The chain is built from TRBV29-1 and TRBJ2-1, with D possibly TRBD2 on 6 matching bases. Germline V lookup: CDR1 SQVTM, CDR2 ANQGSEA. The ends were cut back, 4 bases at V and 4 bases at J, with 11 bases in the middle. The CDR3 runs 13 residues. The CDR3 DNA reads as TGCAGCGTTGGGAGGGCCGGGTACAATGAGCAGTTCTTC. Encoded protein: CSVGRAGYNEQFF.

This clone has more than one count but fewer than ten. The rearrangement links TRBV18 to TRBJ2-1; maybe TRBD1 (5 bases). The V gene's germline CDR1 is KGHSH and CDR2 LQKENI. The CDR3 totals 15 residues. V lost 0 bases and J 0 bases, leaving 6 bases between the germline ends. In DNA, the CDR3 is TGTGCCAGCTCACCACCCCAGGGCTCCTACAATGAGCAGTTCTTC. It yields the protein CASSPPQGSYNEQFF.

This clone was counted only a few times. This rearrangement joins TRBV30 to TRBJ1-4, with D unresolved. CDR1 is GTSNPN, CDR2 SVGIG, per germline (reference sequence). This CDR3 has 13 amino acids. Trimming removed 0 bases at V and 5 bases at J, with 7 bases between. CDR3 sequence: CAWSVMGNEKLFF. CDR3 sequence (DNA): TGTGCCTGGAGTGTAATGGGAAATGAAAAACTGTTTTTT.

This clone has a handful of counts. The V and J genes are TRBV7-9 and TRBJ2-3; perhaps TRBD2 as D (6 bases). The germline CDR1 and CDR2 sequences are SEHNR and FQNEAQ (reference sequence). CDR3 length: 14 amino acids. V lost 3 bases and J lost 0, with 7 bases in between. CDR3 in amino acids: CASSFGTSTDTQYF. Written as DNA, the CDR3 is TGTGCCAGCAGCTTCGGGACTAGCACAGATACGCAGTATTTT.

The CDR3 is CASSFQGTVSNQPQHF. For the CDR3, the DNA is TGTGCCAGCAGCTTCCAGGGGACAGTTAGCAATCAGCCCCAGCATTTT. The chain uses TRBV7-8 and TRBJ1-5; 7 positions agree with TRBD1. V lost 3 bases and J lost 0; bases outside the gene matches: 5. The CDR3 runs to 16 residues. Germline lookup yields CDR1 SGHVS and CDR2 FQNEAQ.

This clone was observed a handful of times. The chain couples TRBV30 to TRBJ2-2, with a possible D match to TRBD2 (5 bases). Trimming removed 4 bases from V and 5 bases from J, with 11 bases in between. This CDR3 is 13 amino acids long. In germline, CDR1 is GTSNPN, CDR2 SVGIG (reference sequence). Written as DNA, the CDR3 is TGTGCCTGGATGCGCAGGAGGACCGGGGAGCTGTTTTTT. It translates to CAWMRRRTGELFF.

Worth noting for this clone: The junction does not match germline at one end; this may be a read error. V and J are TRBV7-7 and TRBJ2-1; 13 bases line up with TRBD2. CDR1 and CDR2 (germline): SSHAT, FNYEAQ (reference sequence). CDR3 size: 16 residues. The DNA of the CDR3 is TGTGCTAGCAGCATCCGACTAGCGGGAGGCCCCAATGAGCAGTTCTTC. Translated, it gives CASSIRLAGGPNEQFF.

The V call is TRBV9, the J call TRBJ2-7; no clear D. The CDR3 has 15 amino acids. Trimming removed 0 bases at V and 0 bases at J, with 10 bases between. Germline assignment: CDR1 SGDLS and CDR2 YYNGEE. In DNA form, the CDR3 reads TGTGCCAGCAGCGTAGACGCCGTGAGCTCCTACGAGCAGTACTTC. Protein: CASSVDAVSSYEQYF.

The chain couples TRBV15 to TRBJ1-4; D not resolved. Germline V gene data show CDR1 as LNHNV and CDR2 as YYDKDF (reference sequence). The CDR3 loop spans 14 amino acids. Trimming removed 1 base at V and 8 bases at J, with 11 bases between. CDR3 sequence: CATSRAGGQEKLFF. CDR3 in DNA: TGTGCCACCAGCAGAGCTGGAGGTCAGGAAAAACTGTTTTTT.

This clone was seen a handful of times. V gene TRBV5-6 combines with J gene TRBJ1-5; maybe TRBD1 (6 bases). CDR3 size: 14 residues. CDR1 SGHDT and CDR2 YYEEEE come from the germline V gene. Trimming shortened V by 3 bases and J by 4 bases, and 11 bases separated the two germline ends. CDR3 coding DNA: TGTGCCAGCAGCTCAACAGGGAGGAATCAGCCCCAGCATTTT. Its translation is CASSSTGRNQPQHF.

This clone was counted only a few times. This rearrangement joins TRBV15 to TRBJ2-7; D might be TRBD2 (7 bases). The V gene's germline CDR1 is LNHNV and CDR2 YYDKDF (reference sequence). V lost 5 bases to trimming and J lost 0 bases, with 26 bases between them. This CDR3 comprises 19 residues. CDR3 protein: CATSEPRQAPSGFSYEQYF. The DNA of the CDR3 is TGTGCCACCAGCGAACCCCGACAGGCCCCTAGCGGCTTCTCCTACGAGCAGTACTTC.

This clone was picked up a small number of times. This CDR3 reads CASSPDSHNEQFF. DNA for the CDR3: TGTGCCAGCAGCCCGGACAGCCACAATGAGCAGTTCTTC. This chain uses TRBV7-9 with TRBJ2-1, with a tentative D call TRBD1 (6 bases). V lost 5 bases, J lost 5 bases, and 10 bases lay in between. The germline gives CDR1 SEHNR, CDR2 FQNEAQ (reference sequence). This CDR3 contains 13 residues.

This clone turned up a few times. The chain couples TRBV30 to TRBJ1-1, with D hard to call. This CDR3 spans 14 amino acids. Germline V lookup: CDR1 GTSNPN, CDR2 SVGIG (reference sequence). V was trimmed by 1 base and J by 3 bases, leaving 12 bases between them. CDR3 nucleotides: TGTGCCTGGAGTGGCGGGAGCCTGGACACTGAAGCTTTCTTT. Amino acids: CAWSGGSLDTEAFF.